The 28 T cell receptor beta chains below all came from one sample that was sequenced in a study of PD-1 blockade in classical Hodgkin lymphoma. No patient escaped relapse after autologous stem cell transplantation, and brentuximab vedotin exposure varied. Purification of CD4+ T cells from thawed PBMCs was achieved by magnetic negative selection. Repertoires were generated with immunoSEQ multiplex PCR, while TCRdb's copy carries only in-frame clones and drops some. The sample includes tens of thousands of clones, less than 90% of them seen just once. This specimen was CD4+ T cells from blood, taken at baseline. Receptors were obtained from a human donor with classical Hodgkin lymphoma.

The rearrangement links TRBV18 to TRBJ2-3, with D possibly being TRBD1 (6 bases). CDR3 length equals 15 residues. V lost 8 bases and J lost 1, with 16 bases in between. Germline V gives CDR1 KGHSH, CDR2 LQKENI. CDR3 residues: CASLQQGLGTDTQYF. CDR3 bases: TGTGCCAGCCTTCAACAGGGCTTGGGCACAGATACGCAGTATTTT. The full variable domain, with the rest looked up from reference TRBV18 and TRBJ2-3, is NAGVMQNPRHLVRRRGQEARLRCSPMKGHSHVYWYRQLPEEGLKFMVYLQKENIIDESGMPKERFSAEFPKEGPSILRIQQVVRGDSAAYFCASLQQGLGTDTQYFGPGTRLTVL.

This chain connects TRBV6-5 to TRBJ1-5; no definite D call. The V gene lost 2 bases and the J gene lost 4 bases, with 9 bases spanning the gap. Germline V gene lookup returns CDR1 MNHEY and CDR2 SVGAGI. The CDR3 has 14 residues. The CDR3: CASSYGFTNQPQHF. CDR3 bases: TGTGCCAGCAGTTACGGGTTTACGAATCAGCCCCAGCATTTT.

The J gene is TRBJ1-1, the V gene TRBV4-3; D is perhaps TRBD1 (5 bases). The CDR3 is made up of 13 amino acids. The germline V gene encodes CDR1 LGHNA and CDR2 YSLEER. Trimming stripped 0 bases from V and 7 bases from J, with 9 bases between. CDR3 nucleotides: TGCGCCAGCAGCCAAGAACGGGGCTATGAAGCTTTCTTT. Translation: CASSQERGYEAFF.

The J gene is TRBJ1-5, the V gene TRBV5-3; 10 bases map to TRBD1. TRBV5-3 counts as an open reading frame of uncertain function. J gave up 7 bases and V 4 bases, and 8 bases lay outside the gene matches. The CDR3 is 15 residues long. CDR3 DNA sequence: TGTGCCAGAAGCCCGACCGGGACAGGGGAACAGCCCCAGCATTTT. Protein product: CARSPTGTGEQPQHF.

CDR3 DNA sequence: TGTGCCAGCAGGGGGGGGGAAGGGATCTCCCATGTGGACGAGCAGTACTTC. Protein sequence: CASRGGEGISHVDEQYF. The chain is built from TRBV28 and TRBJ2-7; TRBD2 aligns across 7 bases. With V trimmed by 6 bases and J by 5 bases, 19 bases remained unmatched. The V gene's germline CDR1 is MDHEN and CDR2 SYDVKM. The length of the CDR3 is 17 residues.

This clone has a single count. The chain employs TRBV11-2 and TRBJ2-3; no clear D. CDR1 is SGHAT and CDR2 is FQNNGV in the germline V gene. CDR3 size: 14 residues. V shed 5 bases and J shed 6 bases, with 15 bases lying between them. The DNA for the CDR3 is TGTGCCAGCAGCAAGGCCAGTAGATCCGATACGCAGTATTTT. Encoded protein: CASSKASRSDTQYF.

As DNA, the CDR3 is TGTGCCAGAAGCTTGGTGGGAGGTGAGCAGTTCTTC. Amino acid sequence: CARSLVGGEQFF. The chain joins TRBV5-3 to TRBJ2-1, with D possibly being TRBD2 (6 bases). TRBV5-3 has ORF status, its function being uncertain. V gave up 0 bases and J gave up 9 bases, with 7 bases separating them. The CDR3 length is 12 residues.

The CDR3 DNA is TGCGCCAGCAGTGAGATCTTACCGGACAGGGGCGACACAGATACGCAGTATTTT. Amino acid sequence: CASSEILPDRGDTDTQYF. V gene TRBV10-2 combines with J gene TRBJ2-3; 9 bases are shared with TRBD1. This CDR3 region has 18 residues. The germline V gene has CDR1 WSHSY and CDR2 SAAADI. The V and J ends lost 2 bases and 2 bases, in that order; junction bases with no gene match: 11.

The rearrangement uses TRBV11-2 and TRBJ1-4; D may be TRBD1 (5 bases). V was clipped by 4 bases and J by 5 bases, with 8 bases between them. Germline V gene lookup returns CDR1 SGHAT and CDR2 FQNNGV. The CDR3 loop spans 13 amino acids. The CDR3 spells CASSSGLNEKLFF. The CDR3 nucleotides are TGTGCCAGCAGCTCGGGGCTGAATGAAAAACTGTTTTTT.

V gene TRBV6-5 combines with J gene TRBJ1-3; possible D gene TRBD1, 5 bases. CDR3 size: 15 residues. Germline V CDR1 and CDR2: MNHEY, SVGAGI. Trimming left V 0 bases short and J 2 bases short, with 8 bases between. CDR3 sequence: CASSYSGGTGNTIYF. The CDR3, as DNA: TGTGCCAGCAGTTACTCCGGGGGTACTGGAAACACCATATATTTT.

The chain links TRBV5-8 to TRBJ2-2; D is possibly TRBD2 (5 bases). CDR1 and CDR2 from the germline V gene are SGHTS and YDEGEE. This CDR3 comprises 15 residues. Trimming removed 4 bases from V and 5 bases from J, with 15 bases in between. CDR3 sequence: CASSLGPWETGELFF. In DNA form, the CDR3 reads TGTGCCAGCAGCCTTGGGCCGTGGGAGACCGGGGAGCTGTTTTTT.

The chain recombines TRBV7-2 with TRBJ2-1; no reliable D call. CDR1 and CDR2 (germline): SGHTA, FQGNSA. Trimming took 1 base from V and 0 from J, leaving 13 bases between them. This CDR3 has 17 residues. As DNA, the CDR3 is TGTGCCAGCAGCTTAGGGATTAGCAGACGCTCCTACAATGAGCAGTTCTTC. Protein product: CASSLGISRRSYNEQFF.

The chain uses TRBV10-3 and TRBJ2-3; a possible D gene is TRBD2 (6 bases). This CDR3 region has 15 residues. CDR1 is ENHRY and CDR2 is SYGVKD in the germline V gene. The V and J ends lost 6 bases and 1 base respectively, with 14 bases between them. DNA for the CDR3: TGTGCCATCAGCCGGGGAGGAGGCGGCACAGATACGCAGTATTTT. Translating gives CAISRGGGGTDTQYF.

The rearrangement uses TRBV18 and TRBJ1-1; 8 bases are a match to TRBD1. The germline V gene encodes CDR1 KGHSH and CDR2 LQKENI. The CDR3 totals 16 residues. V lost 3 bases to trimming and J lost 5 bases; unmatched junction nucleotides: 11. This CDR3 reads CASSPDVITGGTEAFF. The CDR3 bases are TGTGCCAGCTCACCGGACGTTATCACAGGGGGTACTGAAGCTTTCTTT.

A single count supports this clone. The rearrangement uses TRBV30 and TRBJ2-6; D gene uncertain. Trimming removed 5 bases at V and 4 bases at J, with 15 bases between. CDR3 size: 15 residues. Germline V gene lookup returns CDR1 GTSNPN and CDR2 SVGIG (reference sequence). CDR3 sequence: CAWRPKRSGANVLTF. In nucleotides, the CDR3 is TGTGCCTGGCGACCAAAGCGCTCCGGGGCCAACGTCCTGACTTTC.

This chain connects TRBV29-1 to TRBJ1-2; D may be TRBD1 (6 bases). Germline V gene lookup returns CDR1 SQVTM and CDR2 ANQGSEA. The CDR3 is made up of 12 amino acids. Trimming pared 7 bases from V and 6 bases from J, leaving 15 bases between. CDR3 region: CSAFAGGDGYTF. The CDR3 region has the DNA TGCAGCGCATTCGCCGGGGGCGATGGCTACACCTTC.

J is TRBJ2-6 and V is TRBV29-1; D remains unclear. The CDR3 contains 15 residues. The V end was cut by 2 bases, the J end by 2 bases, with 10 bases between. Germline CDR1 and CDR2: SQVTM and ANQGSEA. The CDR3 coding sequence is TGCAGCGTTGAAATTAGGGAAACTGGGGCCAACGTCCTGACTTTC. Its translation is CSVEIRETGANVLTF.

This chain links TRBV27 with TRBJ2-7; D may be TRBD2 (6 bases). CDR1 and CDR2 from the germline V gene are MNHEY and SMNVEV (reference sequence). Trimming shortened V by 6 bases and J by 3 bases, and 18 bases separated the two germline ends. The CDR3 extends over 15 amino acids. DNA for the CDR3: TGTGCCAGCAGGAACGCCCCAGGACTAAACTACGAGCAGTACTTC. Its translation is CASRNAPGLNYEQYF.

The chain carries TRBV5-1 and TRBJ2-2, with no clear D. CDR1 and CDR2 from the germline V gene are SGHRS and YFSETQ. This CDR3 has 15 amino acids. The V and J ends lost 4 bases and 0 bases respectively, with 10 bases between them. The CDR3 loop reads CASSQRATNTGELFF. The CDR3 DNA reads TGCGCCAGCAGCCAAAGGGCGACGAACACCGGGGAGCTGTTTTTT.

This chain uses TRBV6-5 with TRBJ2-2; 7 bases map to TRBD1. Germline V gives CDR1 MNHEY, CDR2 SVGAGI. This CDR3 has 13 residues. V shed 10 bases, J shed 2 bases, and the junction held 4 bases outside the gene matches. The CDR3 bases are TGTGCCACCAGACAGGGCAACACCGGGGAGCTGTTTTTT. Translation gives CATRQGNTGELFF.

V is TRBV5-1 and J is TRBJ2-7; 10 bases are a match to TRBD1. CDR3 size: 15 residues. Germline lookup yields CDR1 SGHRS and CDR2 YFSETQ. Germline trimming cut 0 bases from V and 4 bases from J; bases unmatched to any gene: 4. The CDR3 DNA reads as TGCGCCAGCAGCTTGGGGACAGGGGGTGGGTACGAGCAGTACTTC. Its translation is CASSLGTGGGYEQYF.

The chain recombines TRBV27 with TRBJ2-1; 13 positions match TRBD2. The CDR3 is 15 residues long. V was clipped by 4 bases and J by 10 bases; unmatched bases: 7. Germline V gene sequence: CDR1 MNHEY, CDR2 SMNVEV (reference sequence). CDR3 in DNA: TGTGCCAGCAGTTCGTGGACTAGCGGGAGTCGAGAGCAGTTCTTC. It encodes CASSSWTSGSREQFF.

The CDR3 nucleotides read TGCGCCAGCAGCTTGTTCCTTGTTTCGGAGAGCTACGAGCAGTACTTC. Translated: CASSLFLVSESYEQYF. V is TRBV5-1 and J is TRBJ2-7; D is unresolved. Trimming stripped 1 base from V and 3 bases from J, with 17 bases between. Germline V gene sequence: CDR1 SGHRS, CDR2 YFSETQ. This CDR3 has 16 residues.

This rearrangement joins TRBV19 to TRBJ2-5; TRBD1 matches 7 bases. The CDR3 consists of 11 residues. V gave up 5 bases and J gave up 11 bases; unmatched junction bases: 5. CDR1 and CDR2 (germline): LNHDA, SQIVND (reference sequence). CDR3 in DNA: TGTGCCAGTAGTCCCAGGGGGTTTCAGTACTTC. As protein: CASSPRGFQYF.

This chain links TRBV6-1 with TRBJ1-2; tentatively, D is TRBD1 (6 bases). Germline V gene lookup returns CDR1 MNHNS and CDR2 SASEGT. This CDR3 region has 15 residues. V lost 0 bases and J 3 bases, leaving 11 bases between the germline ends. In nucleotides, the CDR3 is TGTGCCAGCAGTGAAGCATCAGGGGCGCACTATGGCTACACCTTC. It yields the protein CASSEASGAHYGYTF.

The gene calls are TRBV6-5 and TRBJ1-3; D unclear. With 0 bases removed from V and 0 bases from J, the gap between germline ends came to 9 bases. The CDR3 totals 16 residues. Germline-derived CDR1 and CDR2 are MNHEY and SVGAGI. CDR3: CASSYSGSSSGNTIYF. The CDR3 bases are TGTGCCAGCAGTTACTCTGGAAGCAGCTCTGGAAACACCATATATTTT.

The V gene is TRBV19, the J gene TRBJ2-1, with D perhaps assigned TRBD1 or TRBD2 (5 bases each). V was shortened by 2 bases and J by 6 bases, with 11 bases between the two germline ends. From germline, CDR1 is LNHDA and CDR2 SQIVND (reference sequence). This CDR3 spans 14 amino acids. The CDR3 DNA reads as TGTGCCAGTAGTATACAGGGAGTCTTCAATGAGCAGTTCTTC. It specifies CASSIQGVFNEQFF.

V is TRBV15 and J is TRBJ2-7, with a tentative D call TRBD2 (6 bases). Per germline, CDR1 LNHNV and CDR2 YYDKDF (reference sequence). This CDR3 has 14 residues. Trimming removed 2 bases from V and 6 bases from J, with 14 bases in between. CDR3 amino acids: CATSRWDSQAEQYF. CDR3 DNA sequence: TGTGCCACCAGCAGATGGGACTCGCAGGCCGAGCAGTACTTC. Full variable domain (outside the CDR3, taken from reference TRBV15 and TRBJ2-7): DAMVIQNPRYQVTQFGKPVTLSCSQTLNHNVMYWYQQKSSQAPKLLFHYYDKDFNNEADTPDNFQSRRPNTSFCFLDIRSPGLGDTAMYLCATSRWDSQAEQYFGPGTRLTVT.